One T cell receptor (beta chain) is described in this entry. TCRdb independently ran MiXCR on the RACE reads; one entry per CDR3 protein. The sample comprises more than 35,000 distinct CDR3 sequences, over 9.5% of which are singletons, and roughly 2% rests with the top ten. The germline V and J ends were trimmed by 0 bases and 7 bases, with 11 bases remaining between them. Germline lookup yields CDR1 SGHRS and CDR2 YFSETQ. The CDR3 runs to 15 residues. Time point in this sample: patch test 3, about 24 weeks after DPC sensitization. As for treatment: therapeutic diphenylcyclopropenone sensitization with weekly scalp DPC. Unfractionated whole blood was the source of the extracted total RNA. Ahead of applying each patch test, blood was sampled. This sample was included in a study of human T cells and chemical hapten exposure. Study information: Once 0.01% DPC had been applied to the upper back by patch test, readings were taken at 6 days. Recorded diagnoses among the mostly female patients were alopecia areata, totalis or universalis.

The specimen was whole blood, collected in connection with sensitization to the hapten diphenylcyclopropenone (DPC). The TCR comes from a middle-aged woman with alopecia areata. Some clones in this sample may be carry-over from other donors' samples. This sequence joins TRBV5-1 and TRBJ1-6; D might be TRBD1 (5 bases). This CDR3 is CASSLDPGTNSPLHF. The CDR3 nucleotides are TGCGCCAGCAGCTTGGATCCAGGGACCAATTCACCCCTCCACTTT.